The source of this T cell receptor beta chain is a study of blood T cell repertoires in COVID-19. Sequenced by immunoSEQ multiplex PCR; TCRdb stores in-frame clones only, minus some. The table shows some 180,000 clones, with more than 80% occurring only once. The CDR3 is 18 residues long. J was trimmed by 6 bases and V by 2 bases; bases with no gene match: 15. The sequence derives from a man aged 35 to 55 who had recovered from COVID-19. The chain has TRBV6-7 and TRBJ2-2; 7 bases line up with TRBD1. TRBV6-7 has ORF status, its function being uncertain. Sample: PBMCs or T cells enriched from blood (not recorded which). The CDR3 DNA reads as TGTGCCAGCAGTTACCTCCAAGGGGTCAGGGGGTTCCCCGGGGAGCTGTTTTTT. Protein product: CASSYLQGVRGFPGELFF.